Below, one TCR beta chain is given with its context. Its antigen is unknown. For the second PCR, which ran for roughly 7 to 11 cycles, a sample-barcoded 5' primer and a J-beta primer mix were used. Any given sample supplied a minimum of 2.5 million CDR3-containing paired-end reads. TCRdb fed the 5' RACE reads into MiXCR, producing one record per CDR3 protein. In the table there are some 1,500,000 distinct CDR3 sequences, 40% to 45% of which are singletons. The record originates from a study of blood T cells in healthy people across ages. The V gene lost 4 bases and the J gene lost 4 bases, with 17 bases spanning the gap. This CDR3 comprises 15 residues. Germline CDR1 SGHRS, CDR2 YFSETQ. Healthy Caucasian individuals from Russia aged about 6 to 90 were enrolled as donors. Isolating PBMCs gave at least 6 million of these cells per sample. Study-wide findings and caveats: A roughly linear age-dependent decrease characterized TCR beta diversity per million T cells.

The sequenced sample was blood. The clonotype was recovered from a woman between 18 and 30 years old in good health. The gene calls are TRBV5-1 and TRBJ2-5; D tentatively reads TRBD1 or TRBD2 (5 bases each). The CDR3 reads CASSHGTAYRETQYF. The DNA of the CDR3 is TGCGCCAGCAGCCACGGGACCGCGTACCGAGAGACCCAGTACTTC.